Sequencing of this T cell receptor beta chain was carried out in a study of blood T cell repertoires in COVID-19. On this clone: Its ends do not fully match the called genes, so a read error is possible.

There are 16 residues in the CDR3. The germline gives CDR1 MGHRA, CDR2 YSYEKL. The data were produced by immunoSEQ multiplex PCR, yet TCRdb's version contains in-frame clones alone and is incomplete. The sample contains around 200,000 clones, about 80% of which appear only once. The sequence came from a human donor with acute or convalescent COVID-19. The donor label of this sample is uncertain. The sequenced sample was peripheral blood. V gene TRBV4-1 combines with J gene TRBJ1-4; 12 positions match TRBD1. Written as DNA, the CDR3 is TGCGCCAGCAGCAAAGACCCCGGGACAGGGGGCGAAAAACTGTTTTTT. This codes for CASSKDPGTGGEKLFF.